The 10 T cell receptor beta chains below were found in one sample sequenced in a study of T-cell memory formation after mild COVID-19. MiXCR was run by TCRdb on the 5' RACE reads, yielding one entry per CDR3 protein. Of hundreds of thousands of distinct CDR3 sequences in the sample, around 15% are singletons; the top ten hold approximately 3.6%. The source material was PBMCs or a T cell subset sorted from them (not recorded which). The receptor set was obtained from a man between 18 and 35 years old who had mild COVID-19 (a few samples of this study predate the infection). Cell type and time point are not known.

The CDR3 protein is CSARDGGTYGYTF. The CDR3, as DNA: TGCAGTGCTAGAGATGGAGGGACCTATGGCTACACCTTC. This chain joins TRBV20-1 and TRBJ1-2; D is perhaps TRBD1 (5 bases). Germline V gives CDR1 DFQATT, CDR2 SNEGSKA (reference sequence). Deletions cut 0 bases from V and 4 bases from J, with 9 bases between. There are 13 residues in the CDR3.

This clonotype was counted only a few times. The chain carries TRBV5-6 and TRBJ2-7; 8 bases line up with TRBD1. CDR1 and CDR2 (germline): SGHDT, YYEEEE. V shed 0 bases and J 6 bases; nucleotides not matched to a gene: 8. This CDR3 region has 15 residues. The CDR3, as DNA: TGTGCCAGCAGCTTGGCCCCCGGACAGGGTAGCGAGCAGTACGTC. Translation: CASSLAPGQGSEQYV.

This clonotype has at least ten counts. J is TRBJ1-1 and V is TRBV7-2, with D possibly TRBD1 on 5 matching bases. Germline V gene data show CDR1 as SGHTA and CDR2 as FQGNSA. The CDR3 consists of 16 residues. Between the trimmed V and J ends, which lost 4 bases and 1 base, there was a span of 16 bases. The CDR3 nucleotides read TGTGCCAGCAGCTGGGGCGCAGGGCGTTCGAACACTGAAGCTTTCTTT. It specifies CASSWGAGRSNTEAFF.

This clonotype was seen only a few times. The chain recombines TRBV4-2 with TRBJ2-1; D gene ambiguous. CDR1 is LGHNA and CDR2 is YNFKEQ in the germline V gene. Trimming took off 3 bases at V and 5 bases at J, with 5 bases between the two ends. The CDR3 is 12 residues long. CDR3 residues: CASSQANNEQFF. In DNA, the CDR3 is TGTGCCAGCAGCCAGGCTAACAATGAGCAGTTCTTC.

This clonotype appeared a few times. The CDR3: CASSQTGIGNSPLHF. DNA of the CDR3: TGTGCCAGCAGTCAAACCGGGATCGGTAATTCACCCCTCCACTTT. The chain recombines TRBV6-6 with TRBJ1-6; no definite D call. Germline assignment: CDR1 MNHNY and CDR2 SVGAGI (reference sequence). The ends were cut back, 5 bases at V and 6 bases at J, with 14 bases in the middle. The length of the CDR3 is 15 residues.

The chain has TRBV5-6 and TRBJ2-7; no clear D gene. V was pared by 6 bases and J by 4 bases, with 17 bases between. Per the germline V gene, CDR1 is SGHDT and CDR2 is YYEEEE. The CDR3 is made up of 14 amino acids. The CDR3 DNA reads TGTGCCAGCATGGTCCGATTGACGCTTTACGAGCAGTACTTC. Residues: CASMVRLTLYEQYF.

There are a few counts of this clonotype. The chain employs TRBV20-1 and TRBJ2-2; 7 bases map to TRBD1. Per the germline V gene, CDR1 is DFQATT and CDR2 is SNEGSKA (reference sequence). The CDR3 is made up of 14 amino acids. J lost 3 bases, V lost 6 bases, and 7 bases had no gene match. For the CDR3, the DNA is TGCAGTGCCCTCCGGGACAGATACACCGGGGAGCTGTTTTTT. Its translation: CSALRDRYTGELFF.

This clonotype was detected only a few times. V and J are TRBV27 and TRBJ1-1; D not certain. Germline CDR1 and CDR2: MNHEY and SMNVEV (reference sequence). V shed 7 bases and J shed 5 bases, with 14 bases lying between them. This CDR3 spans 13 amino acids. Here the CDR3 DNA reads TGTGCCAGCACAGCCGGGCTGAGGACTGAAGCTTTCTTT. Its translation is CASTAGLRTEAFF.

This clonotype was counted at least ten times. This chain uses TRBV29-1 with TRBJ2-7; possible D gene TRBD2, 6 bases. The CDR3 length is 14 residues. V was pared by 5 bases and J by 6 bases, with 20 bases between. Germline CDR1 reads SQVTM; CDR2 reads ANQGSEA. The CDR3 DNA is TGCAGCGTTCGTCCAGGAGGGCCAGAGGGCGAGCAGTACGTC. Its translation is CSVRPGGPEGEQYV.

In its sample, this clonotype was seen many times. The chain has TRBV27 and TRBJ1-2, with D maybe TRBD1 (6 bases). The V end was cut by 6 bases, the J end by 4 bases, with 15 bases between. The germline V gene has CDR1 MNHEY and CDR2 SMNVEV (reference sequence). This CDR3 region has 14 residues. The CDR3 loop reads CASSRGTGTYGYTF. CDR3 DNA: TGTGCCAGCAGCCGAGGCACAGGGACCTATGGCTACACCTTC.